One sample yielded the 16 T cell receptor beta chains listed below, sequenced in a study of OX40 agonist ivuxolimab in advanced cancers. Sequencing used immunoSEQ multiplex PCR; TCRdb keeps in-frame clones, though not all of them. Of 60,000 to 75,000 clones in the sample, roughly nine tenths are singletons; the top ten hold over 0.6%. Sequenced here: CD4+ or CD8+ T cells sorted from blood, sampled in a trial of the OX40 agonist ivuxolimab. All receptors come from an adult with an advanced solid tumor such as melanoma, head and neck, liver or kidney cancer.

The gene calls are TRBV7-9 and TRBJ1-3; D gene ambiguous. From germline, CDR1 is SEHNR and CDR2 FQNEAQ (reference sequence). With 1 base removed from V and 6 bases from J, the gap between germline ends came to 1 base. The CDR3 extends over 11 amino acids. In nucleotides, the CDR3 is TGTGCCAGCAGCTTAGAAAACACCATATATTTT. It codes for CASSLENTIYF. Complete variable domain (other parts from reference TRBV7-9 and TRBJ1-3): DTGVSQNPRHKITKRGQNVTFRCDPISEHNRLYWYRQTLGQGPEFLTYFQNEAQLEKSRLLSDRFSAERPKGSFSTLEIQRTEQGDSAMYLCASSLENTIYFGEGSWLTVV.

The chain carries TRBV7-2 and TRBJ2-7; 12 bases match TRBD2. The CDR3 has 15 amino acids. The germline CDR1 and CDR2 sequences are SGHTA and FQGNSA. Trimming at V came to 5 bases and at J to 2 bases, leaving 4 bases not matched to a gene. For the CDR3, the DNA is TGTGCCAGCAGCGCAACTAGCGGGGGGACCTACGAGCAGTACTTC. As protein: CASSATSGGTYEQYF.

V and J are TRBV9 and TRBJ1-1; no clear D gene. From germline, CDR1 is SGDLS and CDR2 YYNGEE. The CDR3 has 13 amino acids. Trimming left V 1 base short and J 2 bases short, with 6 bases between. The CDR3 spells CASSVQINTEAFF. CDR3 DNA: TGTGCCAGCAGCGTACAGATAAACACTGAAGCTTTCTTT.

The chain carries TRBV6-5 and TRBJ2-1, with TRBD1 as a possible D gene (6 bases). This CDR3 is built from 15 residues. Germline loops: CDR1 MNHEY, CDR2 SVGAGI. V was clipped by 4 bases and J by 4 bases, with 14 bases between them. The CDR3 spells CASSSGQLSYNEQFF. The CDR3 coding sequence is TGTGCCAGCAGTTCAGGACAGTTATCATACAATGAGCAGTTCTTC.

The rearrangement links TRBV5-1 to TRBJ1-5; tentatively, D is TRBD1 (6 bases). V gave up 5 bases and J gave up 1 base, with 13 bases separating them. CDR1 is SGHRS and CDR2 is YFSETQ in the germline V gene. This CDR3 has 15 residues. The CDR3 coding sequence is TGCGCCAGCAGGAAAGGGACAACGAGCAATCAGCCCCAGCATTTT. Its protein product is CASRKGTTSNQPQHF.

The V and J genes are TRBV11-2 and TRBJ2-4; TRBD1 might be the D (5 bases). Germline loops: CDR1 SGHAT, CDR2 FQNNGV. CDR3 length: 17 amino acids. V was trimmed by 1 base and J by 0 bases, leaving 13 bases between them. The chain's CDR3 is CASSLGTGRQAKNIQYF. CDR3 nucleotides: TGTGCCAGCAGCTTAGGAACAGGACGCCAAGCCAAAAACATTCAGTACTTC.

The V and J genes are TRBV19 and TRBJ1-5, with D tentatively TRBD1 (6 bases). The CDR3 length is 17 residues. V was clipped by 7 bases and J by 2 bases, with 21 bases between them. CDR1 LNHDA and CDR2 SQIVND come from the germline V gene (reference sequence). Here the CDR3 DNA reads TGTGCCAGTACCCTCGGGGGCAGCTCTCTCGGCAATCAGCCCCAGCATTTT. This codes for CASTLGGSSLGNQPQHF.

The V gene is TRBV19, the J gene TRBJ2-3, with D hard to call. CDR1 is LNHDA, CDR2 SQIVND, per germline (reference sequence). V lost 5 bases to trimming and J lost 1 base, with 10 bases between them. The CDR3 runs to 14 residues. CDR3 protein: CASSLRTGTDTQYF. CDR3 in DNA: TGTGCCAGTAGTTTACGGACGGGCACAGATACGCAGTATTTT. Together with reference TRBV19 and TRBJ2-3, the CDR3 gives the full variable domain: DGGITQSPKYLFRKEGQNVTLSCEQNLNHDAMYWYRQDPGQGLRLIYYSQIVNDFQKGDIAEGYSVSREKKESFPLTVTSAQKNPTAFYLCASSLRTGTDTQYFGPGTRLTVL.

The CDR3 DNA follows: TGTGCCAGCAGCCCCGGGGGGGGCGCATCCTACAATGAGCAGTTCTTC. Protein sequence: CASSPGGGASYNEQFF. The rearrangement joins TRBV5-4 to TRBJ2-1; TRBD2 matches 8 bases. V shed 4 bases and J 1 base; nucleotides not matched to a gene: 7. In germline, CDR1 is SGHNT, CDR2 YYREEE (reference sequence). This CDR3 has 16 amino acids.

The rearrangement joins TRBV9 to TRBJ2-3; D could derive from TRBD1 or TRBD2 (6 bases each). This CDR3 is 15 amino acids long. Germline assignment: CDR1 SGDLS and CDR2 YYNGEE. V shed 0 bases and J shed 1 base, with 9 bases lying between them. Here the CDR3 reads CASSVGGARTDTQYF. For the CDR3, the DNA is TGTGCCAGCAGCGTAGGGGGGGCCCGCACAGATACGCAGTATTTT.

The chain recombines TRBV9 with TRBJ2-5, with D hard to call. Germline CDR1 and CDR2: SGDLS and YYNGEE. The CDR3 has 14 residues. Trimming took off 4 bases at V and 5 bases at J, with 15 bases between the two ends. The CDR3 DNA sequence: TGTGCCAGCAGCCCCGGTGATGGTAGGGAGACCCAGTACTTC. Residues: CASSPGDGRETQYF.

J is TRBJ2-5 and V is TRBV5-1; 7 nucleotides align to TRBD2. Germline V gives CDR1 SGHRS, CDR2 YFSETQ. V dropped 4 bases and J dropped 4; count of bases not matched to a gene: 13. This CDR3 has 16 amino acids. The CDR3 nucleotides read TGCGCCAGCAGCCCGCGGGAGTATGAGGGAGGAGAGACCCAGTACTTC. Amino acids: CASSPREYEGGETQYF.

CDR3: CAWRETGGNQPQHF. CDR3 nucleotides: TGTGCCTGGAGGGAGACAGGGGGGAATCAGCCCCAGCATTTT. This chain connects TRBV30 to TRBJ1-5, with 9 bases identical to TRBD1. The CDR3 loop spans 14 amino acids. V was clipped by 3 bases and J by 4 bases; unmatched bases: 4. CDR1 GTSNPN and CDR2 SVGIG come from the germline V gene (reference sequence).

The rearrangement links TRBV2 to TRBJ1-5; the match to TRBD1 covers 7 bases. The germline gives CDR1 SNHLY, CDR2 FYNNEI. The CDR3 is 16 residues long. V was pared by 8 bases and J by 1 base, with 11 bases of the junction left unmatched. CDR3 sequence reads: CASAWEGAGSNQPQHF. The CDR3 region has the DNA TGTGCCAGCGCCTGGGAGGGGGCGGGGAGCAATCAGCCCCAGCATTTT. Based on the CDR3 plus reference TRBV2 and TRBJ1-5, the full variable domain is EPEVTQTPSHQVTQMGQEVILRCVPISNHLYFYWYRQILGQKVEFLVSFYNNEISEKSEIFDDQFSVERPDGSNFTLKIRSTKLEDSAMYFCASAWEGAGSNQPQHFGDGTRLSIL.

The chain employs TRBV28 and TRBJ1-2; unclear D gene. The CDR3 length is 14 residues. Germline assignment: CDR1 MDHEN and CDR2 SYDVKM. With 2 bases removed from V and 0 bases from J, the gap between germline ends came to 7 bases. The CDR3 DNA reads TGTGCCAGCAGTTTAAGGCGTCCTAACTATGGCTACACCTTC. Amino acids: CASSLRRPNYGYTF.

The rearrangement joins TRBV30 to TRBJ1-4; tentatively, D is TRBD1 (5 bases). Per germline, CDR1 GTSNPN and CDR2 SVGIG (reference sequence). V lost 3 bases and J lost 8, with 16 bases in between. The CDR3 runs 14 residues. Here the CDR3 DNA reads TGTGCCTGGAGCCATACGGGGGAGACGGAAAAACTGTTTTTT. Protein sequence: CAWSHTGETEKLFF.